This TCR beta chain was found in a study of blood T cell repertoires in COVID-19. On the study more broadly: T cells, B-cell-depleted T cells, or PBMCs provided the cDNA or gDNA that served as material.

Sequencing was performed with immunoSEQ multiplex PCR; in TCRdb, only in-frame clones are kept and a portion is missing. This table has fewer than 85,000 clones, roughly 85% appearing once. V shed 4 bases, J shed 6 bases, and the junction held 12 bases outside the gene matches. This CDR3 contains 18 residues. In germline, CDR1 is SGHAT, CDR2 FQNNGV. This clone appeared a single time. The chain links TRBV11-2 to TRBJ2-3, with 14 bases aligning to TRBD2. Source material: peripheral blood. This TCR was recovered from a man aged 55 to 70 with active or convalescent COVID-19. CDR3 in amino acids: CASSSFGTSGGLGDTQYF. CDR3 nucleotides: TGTGCCAGCAGCTCGTTCGGGACTAGCGGGGGTCTTGGGGATACGCAGTATTTT.